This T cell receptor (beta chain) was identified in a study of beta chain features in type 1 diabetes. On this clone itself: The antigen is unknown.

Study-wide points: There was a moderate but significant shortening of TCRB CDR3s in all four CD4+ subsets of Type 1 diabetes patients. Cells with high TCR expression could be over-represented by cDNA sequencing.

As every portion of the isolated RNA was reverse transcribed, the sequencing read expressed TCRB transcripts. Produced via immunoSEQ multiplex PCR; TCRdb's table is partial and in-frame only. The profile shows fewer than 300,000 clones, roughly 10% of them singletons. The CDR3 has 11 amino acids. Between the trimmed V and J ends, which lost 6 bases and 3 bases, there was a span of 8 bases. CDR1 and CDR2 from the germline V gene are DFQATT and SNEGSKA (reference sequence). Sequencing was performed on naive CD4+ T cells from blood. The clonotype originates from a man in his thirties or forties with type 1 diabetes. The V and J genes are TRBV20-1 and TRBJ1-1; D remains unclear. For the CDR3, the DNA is TGCAGTGCCCCAGGTGACACTGAAGCTTTCTTT. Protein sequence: CSAPGDTEAFF.